The present entry profiles one T cell receptor (beta chain) with its context. Its antigen is not known. Overall study findings and caveats: In terms of TCR gene usage, tumor memory CD4+ T cells clustered together with blood and lymph node memory CD4+ cells, as well as with lymph node naive CD4+ cells.

The sorted Tregs were CD4+CD25+CD127-/low cells. Full-length variable regions came from constant-region reverse primers plus semi-nested Nested Universal Primer A PCR. TCRdb reanalysed the 5' RACE reads using MiXCR and keeps one entry per CDR3 protein. Of 35,000 to 50,000 distinct CDR3 sequences in the sample, around 20% were seen once. The V and J ends lost 8 bases and 4 bases, in that order; junction bases with no gene match: 8. The CDR3 runs 14 residues. The V gene's germline CDR1 is MNHEY and CDR2 SVGAGI. The chain combines TRBV6-5 with TRBJ1-1, with TRBD1 matching 9 bases. This TCR was recovered from a female donor with breast cancer. The sample comprised Tregs sorted from blood. The CDR3 nucleotides are TGTGCCAGCGCGAACAGGGGGCAAGGCACTGAAGCTTTCTTT. Translated, it gives CASANRGQGTEAFF.